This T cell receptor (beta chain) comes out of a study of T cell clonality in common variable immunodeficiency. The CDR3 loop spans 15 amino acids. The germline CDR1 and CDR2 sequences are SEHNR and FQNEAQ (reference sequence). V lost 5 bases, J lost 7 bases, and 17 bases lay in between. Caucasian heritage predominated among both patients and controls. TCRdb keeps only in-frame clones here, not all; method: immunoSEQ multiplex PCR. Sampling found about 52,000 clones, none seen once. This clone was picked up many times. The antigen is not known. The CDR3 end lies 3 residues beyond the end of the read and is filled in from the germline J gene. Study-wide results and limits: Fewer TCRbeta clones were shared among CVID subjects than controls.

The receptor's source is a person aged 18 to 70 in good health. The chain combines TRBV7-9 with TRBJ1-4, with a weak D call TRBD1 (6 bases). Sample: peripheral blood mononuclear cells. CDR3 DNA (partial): TGTGCCAGCAGCCCAAGGACAGCCGGGAGTGAAAAA. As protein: CASSPRTAGSEK. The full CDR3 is CASSPRTAGSEKLFF. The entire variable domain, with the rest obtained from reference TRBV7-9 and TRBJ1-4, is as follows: DTGVSQNPRHKITKRGQNVTFRCDPISEHNRLYWYRQTLGQGPEFLTYFQNEAQLEKSRLLSDRFSAERPKGSFSTLEIQRTEQGDSAMYLCASSPRTAGSEKLFFGSGTQLSVL.